This is a list of T cell receptor beta chains from one sample in a study of T-cell reconstitution after alpha-beta-depleted transplantation in children. TCRdb reprocessed the PCR reads via MiXCR and lists one record per CDR3 protein. The sample comprises under 250,000 distinct CDR3 sequences, around 25% of which are singletons, and about 4.8% rests with the top ten. The sequencing used PBMCs, mostly from graft donor cells, collected 360 days after TCRalphabeta/CD19-depleted stem cell transplant. The receptors here all came from a female patient aged 2 to 10 who had a stem cell transplant for congenital amegakaryocytic thrombocytopenia, so the T cells may come from the graft donor. The conserved cysteine and the conserved F or W are not part of the CDR3 here. The order of the fields is V gene, J gene, clone size, CDR3 protein. Rows may omit the clone size; those that give it use once, few, many or a size class.

v_call: TRBV28
j_call: TRBJ2-7
clone_size: few
cdr3_aa: ASKGTSLYEQY

v_call: TRBV20-1
j_call: TRBJ1-2
clone_size: .
cdr3_aa: SARDVPGYGYT

v_call: TRBV7-9
j_call: TRBJ2-1
clone_size: few
cdr3_aa: ASSLFWTSGRGEQF

v_call: TRBV2
j_call: TRBJ2-5
clone_size: .
cdr3_aa: ASSLGQLQETQY

v_call: TRBV29-1
j_call: TRBJ1-1
clone_size: few
cdr3_aa: SVGFHGTEATEAF

v_call: TRBV9
j_call: TRBJ2-7
clone_size: few
cdr3_aa: ASSTREGTGGDEQY

v_call: TRBV2
j_call: TRBJ2-1
clone_size: .
cdr3_aa: ASGGLAEGDEQF

v_call: TRBV5-1
j_call: TRBJ1-2
clone_size: .
cdr3_aa: ASSGGQDYYGYT

v_call: TRBV4-1
j_call: TRBJ1-1
clone_size: .
cdr3_aa: ASSQEYTEAF

v_call: TRBV29-1
j_call: TRBJ2-7
clone_size: .
cdr3_aa: SVSIDRSSYEQY

v_call: TRBV12-3/TRBV12-4
j_call: TRBJ2-7
clone_size: .
cdr3_aa: ASSPTTGGLLEQY

v_call: TRBV4-1
j_call: TRBJ2-5
clone_size: few
cdr3_aa: ASSQRGGGETQY

v_call: TRBV20-1
j_call: TRBJ1-2
clone_size: few
cdr3_aa: SARTGVDGYT

v_call: TRBV4-3
j_call: TRBJ2-7
clone_size: .
cdr3_aa: ASSQDWDAEQY

v_call: TRBV5-1
j_call: TRBJ2-7
clone_size: .
cdr3_aa: ASSLVAGSSYEQY

v_call: TRBV18
j_call: TRBJ1-5
clone_size: .
cdr3_aa: ASSREMSGNQPQH

v_call: TRBV11-2
j_call: TRBJ2-7
clone_size: few
cdr3_aa: ASSFVKWRLYEQY

v_call: TRBV5-1
j_call: TRBJ2-1
clone_size: .
cdr3_aa: ASSLYLAGVREQF

v_call: TRBV20-1
j_call: TRBJ2-7
clone_size: .
cdr3_aa: SAGDIWQGHYEQY

v_call: TRBV12-3/TRBV12-4
j_call: TRBJ2-3
clone_size: .
cdr3_aa: ASRGTGSADTQY

v_call: TRBV28
j_call: TRBJ2-7
clone_size: .
cdr3_aa: ASSLMGDLYEQY

v_call: TRBV5-1
j_call: TRBJ2-3
clone_size: once
cdr3_aa: ASSTRDTSTDTQY

v_call: TRBV13
j_call: TRBJ2-7
clone_size: .
cdr3_aa: ASSLGAASSYEQY

v_call: TRBV10-2
j_call: TRBJ2-3
clone_size: few
cdr3_aa: ASWGGGLAGTDTQY

v_call: TRBV12-3/TRBV12-4
j_call: TRBJ1-6
clone_size: .
cdr3_aa: ASSLARGPGNSPLH

v_call: TRBV3-1
j_call: TRBJ2-3
clone_size: .
cdr3_aa: ASSQGRDRAYTDTQY

v_call: TRBV10-3
j_call: TRBJ1-6
clone_size: .
cdr3_aa: AISESTGASNSPLH

v_call: TRBV14
j_call: TRBJ1-2
clone_size: once
cdr3_aa: ASSQEGGGGYT